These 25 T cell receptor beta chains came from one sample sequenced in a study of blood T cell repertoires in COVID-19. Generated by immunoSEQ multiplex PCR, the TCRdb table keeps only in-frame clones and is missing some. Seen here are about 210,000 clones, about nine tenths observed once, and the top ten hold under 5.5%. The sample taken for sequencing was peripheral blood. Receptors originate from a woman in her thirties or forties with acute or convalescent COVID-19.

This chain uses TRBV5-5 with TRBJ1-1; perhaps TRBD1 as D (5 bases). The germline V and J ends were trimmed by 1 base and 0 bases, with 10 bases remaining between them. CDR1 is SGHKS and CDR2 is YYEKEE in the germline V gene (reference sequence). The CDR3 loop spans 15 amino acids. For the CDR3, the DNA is TGTGCCAGCAGCTTGCGGGGGATGTTGAACACTGAAGCTTTCTTT. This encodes CASSLRGMLNTEAFF.

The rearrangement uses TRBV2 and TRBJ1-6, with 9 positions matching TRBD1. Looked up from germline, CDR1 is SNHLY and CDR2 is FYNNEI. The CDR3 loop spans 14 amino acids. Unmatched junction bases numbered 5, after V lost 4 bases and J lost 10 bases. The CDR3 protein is CASSAGQGRSPLHF. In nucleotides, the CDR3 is TGTGCCAGCAGTGCCGGACAGGGGCGATCACCCCTCCACTTT.

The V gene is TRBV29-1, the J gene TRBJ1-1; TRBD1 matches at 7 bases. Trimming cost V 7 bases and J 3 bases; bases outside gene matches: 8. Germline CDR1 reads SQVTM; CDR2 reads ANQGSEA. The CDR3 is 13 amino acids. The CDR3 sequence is CSAKGGHDTEAFF. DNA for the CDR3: TGCAGCGCTAAAGGGGGCCATGACACTGAAGCTTTCTTT.

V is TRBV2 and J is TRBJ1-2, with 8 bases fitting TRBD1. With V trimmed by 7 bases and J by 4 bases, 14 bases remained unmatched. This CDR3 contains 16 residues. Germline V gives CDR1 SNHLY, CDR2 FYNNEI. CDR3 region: CASTGVFRGLGYGYTF. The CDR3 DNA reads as TGTGCCAGCACCGGGGTTTTCAGGGGGCTTGGCTATGGCTACACCTTC.

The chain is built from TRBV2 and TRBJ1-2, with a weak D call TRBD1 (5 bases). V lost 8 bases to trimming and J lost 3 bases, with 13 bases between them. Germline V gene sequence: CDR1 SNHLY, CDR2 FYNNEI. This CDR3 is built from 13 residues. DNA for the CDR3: TGTGCCAGCGCGGGGGGACGGTACTATGGCTACACCTTC. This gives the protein CASAGGRYYGYTF.

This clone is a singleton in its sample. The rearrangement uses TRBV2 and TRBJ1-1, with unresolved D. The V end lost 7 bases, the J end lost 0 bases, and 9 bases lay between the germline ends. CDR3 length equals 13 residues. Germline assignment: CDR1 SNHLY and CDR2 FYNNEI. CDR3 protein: CASTKELNTEAFF. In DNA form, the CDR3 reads TGTGCCAGCACCAAGGAGTTGAACACTGAAGCTTTCTTT. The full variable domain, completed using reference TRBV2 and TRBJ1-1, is EPEVTQTPSHQVTQMGQEVILRCVPISNHLYFYWYRQILGQKVEFLVSFYNNEISEKSEIFDDQFSVERPDGSNFTLKIRSTKLEDSAMYFCASTKELNTEAFFGQGTRLTVV.

CDR3: CASSLDGRETEAFF. In nucleotides, the CDR3 is TGTGCCAGCTCTCTAGACGGTCGAGAGACTGAAGCTTTCTTT. The chain recombines TRBV18 with TRBJ1-1; D remains ambiguous. The V end lost 6 bases, the J end lost 5 bases, and 16 bases lay between the germline ends. Germline lookup yields CDR1 KGHSH and CDR2 LQKENI. This CDR3 region has 14 residues.

Written as DNA, the CDR3 is TGTGCCTGGAGCGCCGGCGGGGCCCAAGAGACCCAGTACTTC. Translated, it gives CAWSAGGAQETQYF. The chain combines TRBV30 with TRBJ2-5; D may be TRBD2 (6 bases). Trimming cost V 3 bases and J 1 base, with 12 bases left between them. Looked up from germline, CDR1 is GTSNPN and CDR2 is SVGIG (reference sequence). The CDR3 spans 14 residues.

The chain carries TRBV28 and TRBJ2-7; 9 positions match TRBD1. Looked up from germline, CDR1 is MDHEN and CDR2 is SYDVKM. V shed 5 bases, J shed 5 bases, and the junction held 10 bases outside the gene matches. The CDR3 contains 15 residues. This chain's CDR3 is CASSPRDRESNEQYV. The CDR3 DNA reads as TGTGCCAGCAGTCCGCGGGACAGGGAGTCGAACGAGCAGTACGTC.

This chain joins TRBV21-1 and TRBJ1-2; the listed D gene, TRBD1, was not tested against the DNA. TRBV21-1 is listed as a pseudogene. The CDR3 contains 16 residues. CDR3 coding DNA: TGTGCCAGCAGCAAATGGGATTACCGGGACAGGGACGGCTACACCTTC. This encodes CASSKWDYRDRDGYTF.

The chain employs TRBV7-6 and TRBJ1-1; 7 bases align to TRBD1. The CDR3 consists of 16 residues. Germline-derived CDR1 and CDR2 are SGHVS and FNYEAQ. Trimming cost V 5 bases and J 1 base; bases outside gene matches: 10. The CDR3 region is CASSRSGDRANTEAFF. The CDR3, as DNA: TGTGCCAGCAGCCGATCTGGAGACAGGGCGAACACTGAAGCTTTCTTT.

Here the CDR3 reads CASSPGTGGRNEQFF. The CDR3 nucleotides are TGTGCCAGCAGTCCCGGGACAGGGGGAAGGAATGAGCAGTTCTTC. V usage is TRBV2 and J usage is TRBJ2-1; 11 bases match TRBD1. Germline V gives CDR1 SNHLY, CDR2 FYNNEI. Trimming cost V 5 bases and J 7 bases; bases outside gene matches: 7. The CDR3 has 15 amino acids.

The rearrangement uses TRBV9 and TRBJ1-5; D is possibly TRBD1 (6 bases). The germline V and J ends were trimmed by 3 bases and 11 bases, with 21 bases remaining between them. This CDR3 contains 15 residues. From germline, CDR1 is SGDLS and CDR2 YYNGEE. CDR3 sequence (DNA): TGTGCCAGCAGCGCGGGCGGGTCCAGGGGCGAGGCCCAGCATTTT. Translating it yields CASSAGGSRGEAQHF.

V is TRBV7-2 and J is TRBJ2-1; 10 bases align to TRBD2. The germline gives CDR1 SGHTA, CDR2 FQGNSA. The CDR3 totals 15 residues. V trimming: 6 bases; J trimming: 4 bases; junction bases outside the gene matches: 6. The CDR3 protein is CASRLGTSEYNEQFF. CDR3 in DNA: TGTGCCAGCAGGCTAGGGACTAGCGAGTACAATGAGCAGTTCTTC.

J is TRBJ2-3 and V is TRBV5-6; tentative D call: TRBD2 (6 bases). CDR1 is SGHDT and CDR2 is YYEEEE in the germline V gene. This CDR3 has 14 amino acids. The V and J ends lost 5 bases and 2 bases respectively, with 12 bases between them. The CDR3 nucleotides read TGTGCCAGCAGTCTGGGGACTTACACAGATACGCAGTATTTT. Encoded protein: CASSLGTYTDTQYF.

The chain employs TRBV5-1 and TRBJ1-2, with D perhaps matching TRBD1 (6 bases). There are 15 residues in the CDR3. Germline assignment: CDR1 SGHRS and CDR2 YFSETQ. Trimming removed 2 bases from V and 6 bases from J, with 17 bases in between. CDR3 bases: TGCGCCAGCAGCTTCAAATTAGGACAGCACAATGGCTACACCTTC. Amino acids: CASSFKLGQHNGYTF.

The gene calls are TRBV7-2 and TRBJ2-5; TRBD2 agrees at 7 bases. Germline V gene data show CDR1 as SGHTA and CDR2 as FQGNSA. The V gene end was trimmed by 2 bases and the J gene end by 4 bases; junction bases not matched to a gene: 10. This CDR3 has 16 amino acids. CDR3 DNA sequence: TGTGCCAGCAGCTTACCTAGCGGAACCAATCGAGAGACCCAGTACTTC. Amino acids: CASSLPSGTNRETQYF.

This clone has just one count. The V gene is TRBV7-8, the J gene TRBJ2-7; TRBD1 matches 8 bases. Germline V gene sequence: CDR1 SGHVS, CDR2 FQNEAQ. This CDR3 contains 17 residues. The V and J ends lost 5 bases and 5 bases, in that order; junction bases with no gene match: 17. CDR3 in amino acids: CASSARTLRDRTHEQYV. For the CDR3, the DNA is TGTGCCAGCAGCGCCCGCACGCTCCGGGACAGGACCCACGAGCAGTACGTC.

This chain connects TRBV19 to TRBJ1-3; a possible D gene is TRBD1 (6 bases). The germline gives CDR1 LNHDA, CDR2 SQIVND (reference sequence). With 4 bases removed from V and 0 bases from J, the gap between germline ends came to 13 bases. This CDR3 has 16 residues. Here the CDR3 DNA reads TGTGCCAGTAGTAAGGGGGAGAGCCTCTCTGGAAACACCATATATTTT. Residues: CASSKGESLSGNTIYF.

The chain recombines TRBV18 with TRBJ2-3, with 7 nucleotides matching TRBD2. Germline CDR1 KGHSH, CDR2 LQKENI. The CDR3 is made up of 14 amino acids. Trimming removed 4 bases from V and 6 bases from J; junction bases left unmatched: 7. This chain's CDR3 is CASSLTSVGDTQYF. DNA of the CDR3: TGTGCCAGCTCACTAACTAGCGTGGGGGATACGCAGTATTTT.

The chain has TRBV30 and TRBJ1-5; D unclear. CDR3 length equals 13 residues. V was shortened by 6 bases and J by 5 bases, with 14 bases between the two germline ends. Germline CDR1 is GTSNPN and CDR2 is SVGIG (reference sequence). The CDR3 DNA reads TGTGCCTGCAGCTTCTCGGAGGATCAGCCCCAGCATTTT. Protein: CACSFSEDQPQHF.

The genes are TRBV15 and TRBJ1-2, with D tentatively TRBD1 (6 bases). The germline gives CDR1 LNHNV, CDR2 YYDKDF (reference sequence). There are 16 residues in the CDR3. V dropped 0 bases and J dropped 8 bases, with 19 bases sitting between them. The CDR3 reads CATSRDLPGPGGGYTF. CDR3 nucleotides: TGTGCCACCAGCAGAGATCTGCCGGGCCCTGGGGGCGGCTACACCTTC.

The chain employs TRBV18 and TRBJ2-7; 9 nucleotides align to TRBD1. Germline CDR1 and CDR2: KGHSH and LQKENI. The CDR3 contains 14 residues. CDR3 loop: CASSSGTGQYEQYV. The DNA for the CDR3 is TGTGCCAGCTCTTCCGGGACAGGGCAATACGAGCAGTATGTC.

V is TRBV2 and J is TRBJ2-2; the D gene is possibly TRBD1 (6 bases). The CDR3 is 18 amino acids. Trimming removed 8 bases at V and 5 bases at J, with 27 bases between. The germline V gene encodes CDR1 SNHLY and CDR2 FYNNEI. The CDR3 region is CASSRGIVGELFTGELFF. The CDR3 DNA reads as TGTGCCAGCTCTAGGGGGATCGTGGGGGAACTGTTTACCGGGGAGCTGTTTTTT.

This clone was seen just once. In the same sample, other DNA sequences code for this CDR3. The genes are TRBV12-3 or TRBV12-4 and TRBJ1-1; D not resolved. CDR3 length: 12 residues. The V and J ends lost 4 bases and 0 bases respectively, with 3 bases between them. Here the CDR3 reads CASSSVNTEAFF. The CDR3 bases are TGTGCCAGCAGTTCGGTGAACACTGAAGCTTTCTTT.